This T cell receptor beta chain came from a study of T cells in Graves' hyperthyroidism and ophthalmopathy. This clonotype turned up a few times. This CDR3 is built from 14 residues. V was shortened by 5 bases and J by 4 bases, with 14 bases between the two germline ends. Germline CDR1 is MNHNS and CDR2 is SASEGT. TCR beta CDR3 regions were amplified from RNA. In the first-round RT-PCR of the TCR CDR3, the HTBI primer set was used. TCRdb reprocessed the multiplex PCR reads via MiXCR and lists one record per CDR3 protein. The sample comprises 350,000 to 500,000 distinct CDR3 sequences, around 13% of which are singletons, and 5.3% rests with the top ten.

Sample: blood. This clonotype was obtained from a woman younger than 35 with Graves' hyperthyroidism. The chain carries TRBV6-1 and TRBJ1-2; a weak D match, TRBD1 (5 bases). CDR3 in amino acids: CASSQGLPSYGYTF. CDR3 coding DNA: TGTGCCAGCAGTCAGGGACTTCCTAGCTATGGCTACACCTTC.